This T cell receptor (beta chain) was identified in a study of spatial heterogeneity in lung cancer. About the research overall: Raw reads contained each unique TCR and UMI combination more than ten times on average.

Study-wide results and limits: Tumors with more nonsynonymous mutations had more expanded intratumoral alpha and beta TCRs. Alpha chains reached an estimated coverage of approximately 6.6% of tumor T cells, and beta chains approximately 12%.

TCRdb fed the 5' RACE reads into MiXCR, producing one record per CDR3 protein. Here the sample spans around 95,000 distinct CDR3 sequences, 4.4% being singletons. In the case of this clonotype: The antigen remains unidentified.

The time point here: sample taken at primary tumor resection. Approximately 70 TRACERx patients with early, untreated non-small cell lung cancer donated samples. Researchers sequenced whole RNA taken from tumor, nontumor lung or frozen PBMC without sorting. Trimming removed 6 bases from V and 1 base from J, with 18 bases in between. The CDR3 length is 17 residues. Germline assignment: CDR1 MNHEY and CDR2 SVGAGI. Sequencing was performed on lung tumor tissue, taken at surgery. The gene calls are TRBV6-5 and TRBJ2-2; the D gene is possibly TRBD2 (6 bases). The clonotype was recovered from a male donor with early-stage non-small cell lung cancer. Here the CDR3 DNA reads TGTGCCAGCAGCCCGCCAGTGGGGCGGGAGAACACCGGGGAGCTGTTTTTT. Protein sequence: CASSPPVGRENTGELFF.